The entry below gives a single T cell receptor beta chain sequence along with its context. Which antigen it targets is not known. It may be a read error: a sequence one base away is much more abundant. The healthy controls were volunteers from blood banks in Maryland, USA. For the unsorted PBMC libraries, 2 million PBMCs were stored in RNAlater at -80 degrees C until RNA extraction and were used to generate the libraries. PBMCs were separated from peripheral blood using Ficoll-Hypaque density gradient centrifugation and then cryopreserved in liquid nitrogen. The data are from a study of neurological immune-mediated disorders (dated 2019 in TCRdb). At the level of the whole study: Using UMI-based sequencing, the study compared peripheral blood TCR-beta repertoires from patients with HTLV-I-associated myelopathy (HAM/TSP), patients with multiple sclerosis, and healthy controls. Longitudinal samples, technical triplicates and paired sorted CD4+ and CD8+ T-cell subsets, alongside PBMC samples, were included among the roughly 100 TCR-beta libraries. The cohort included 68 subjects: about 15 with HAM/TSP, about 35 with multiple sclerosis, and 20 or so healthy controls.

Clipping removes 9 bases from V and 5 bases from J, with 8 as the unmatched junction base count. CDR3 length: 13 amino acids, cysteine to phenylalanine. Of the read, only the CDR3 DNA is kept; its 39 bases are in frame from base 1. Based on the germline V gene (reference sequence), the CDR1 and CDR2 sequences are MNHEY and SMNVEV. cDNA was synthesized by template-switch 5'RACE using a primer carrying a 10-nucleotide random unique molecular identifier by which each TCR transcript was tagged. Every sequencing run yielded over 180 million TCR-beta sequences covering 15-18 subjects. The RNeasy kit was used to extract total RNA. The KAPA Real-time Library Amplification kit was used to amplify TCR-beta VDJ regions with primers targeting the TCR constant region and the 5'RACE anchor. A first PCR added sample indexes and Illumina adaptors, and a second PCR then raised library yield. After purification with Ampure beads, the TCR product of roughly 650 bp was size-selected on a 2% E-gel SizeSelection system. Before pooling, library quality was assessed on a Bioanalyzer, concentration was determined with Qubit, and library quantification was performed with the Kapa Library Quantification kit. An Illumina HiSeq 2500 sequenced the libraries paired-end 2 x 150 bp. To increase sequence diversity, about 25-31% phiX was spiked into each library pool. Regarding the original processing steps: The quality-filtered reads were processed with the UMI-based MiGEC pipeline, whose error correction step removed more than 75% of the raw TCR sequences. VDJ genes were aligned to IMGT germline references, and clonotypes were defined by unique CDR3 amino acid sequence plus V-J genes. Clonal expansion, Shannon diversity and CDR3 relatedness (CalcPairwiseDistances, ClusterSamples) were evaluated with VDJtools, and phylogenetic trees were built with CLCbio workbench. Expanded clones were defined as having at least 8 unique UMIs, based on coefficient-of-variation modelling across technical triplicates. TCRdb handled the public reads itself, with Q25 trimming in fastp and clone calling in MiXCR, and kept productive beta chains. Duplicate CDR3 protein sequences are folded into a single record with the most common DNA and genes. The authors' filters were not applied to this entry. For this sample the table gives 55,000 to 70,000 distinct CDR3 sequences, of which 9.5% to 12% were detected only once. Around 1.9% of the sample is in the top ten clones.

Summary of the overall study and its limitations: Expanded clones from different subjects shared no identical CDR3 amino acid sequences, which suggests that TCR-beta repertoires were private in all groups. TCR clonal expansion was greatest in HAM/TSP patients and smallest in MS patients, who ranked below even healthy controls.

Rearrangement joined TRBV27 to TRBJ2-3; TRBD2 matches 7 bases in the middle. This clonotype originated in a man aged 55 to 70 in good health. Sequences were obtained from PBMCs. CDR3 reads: CARKAGVQDTQYF. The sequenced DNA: TGTGCCAGAAAGGCGGGAGTGCAAGATACGCAGTATTTT.